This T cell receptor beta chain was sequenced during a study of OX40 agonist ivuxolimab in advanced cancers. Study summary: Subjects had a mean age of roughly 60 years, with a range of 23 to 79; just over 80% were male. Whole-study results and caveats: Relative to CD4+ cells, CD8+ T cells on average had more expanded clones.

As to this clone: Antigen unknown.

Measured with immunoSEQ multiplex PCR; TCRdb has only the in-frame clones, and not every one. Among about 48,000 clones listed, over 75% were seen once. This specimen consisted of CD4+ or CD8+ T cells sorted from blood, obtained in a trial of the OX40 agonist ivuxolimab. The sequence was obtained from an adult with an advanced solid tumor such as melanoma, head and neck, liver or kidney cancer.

The CDR3 nucleotides are TGTGCCAGCAGCTTGAGGACAGACACAGATACGCAGTATTTT. It translates to CASSLRTDTDTQYF. The chain uses TRBV5-4 and TRBJ2-3, with D possibly matching TRBD1 (6 bases). CDR1 and CDR2 from the germline V gene are SGHNT and YYREEE (reference sequence). The V end lost 1 base, the J end lost 2 bases, and 8 bases lay between the germline ends. This CDR3 is 14 amino acids long.